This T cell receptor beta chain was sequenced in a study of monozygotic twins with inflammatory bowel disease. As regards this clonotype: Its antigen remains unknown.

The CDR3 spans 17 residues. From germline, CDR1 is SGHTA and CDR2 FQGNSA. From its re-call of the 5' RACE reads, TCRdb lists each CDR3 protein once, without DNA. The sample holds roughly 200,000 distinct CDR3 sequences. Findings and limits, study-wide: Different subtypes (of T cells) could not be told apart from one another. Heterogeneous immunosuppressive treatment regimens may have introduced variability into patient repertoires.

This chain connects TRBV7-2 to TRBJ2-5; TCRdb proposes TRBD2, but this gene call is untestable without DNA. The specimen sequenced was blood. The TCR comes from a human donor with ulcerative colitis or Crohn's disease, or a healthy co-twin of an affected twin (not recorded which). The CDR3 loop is CASSLTSGRRFVETQYF.